This T cell receptor (delta chain) was sequenced during a study of gamma-delta T cells after stem cell transplantation. TCRdb fed the RT-PCR reads into CATT to redo clone calling. The sample holds just over 2,500 delta-chain clones; 22% are singletons and the top ten take roughly 25%. This clone is judged medium-sized (0.01 to 0.1%). The CDR3 contains 14 residues. Trimming removed 3 bases from V and 0 bases from J, with 10 bases in between. Germline-derived CDR1 and CDR2 are GEAIGNYY and EKD. The receptor's source is a human donor. It is not recorded whose cells these are; they may come from a transplant donor. Sequenced sample: gamma-delta T cells. The chain uses TRDV2 and TRDJ1; D gene unclear. CDR3 region: CACDSMENTDKLIF. The CDR3 coding sequence is TGTGCCTGTGACTCCATGGAGAACACCGATAAACTCATCTTT.